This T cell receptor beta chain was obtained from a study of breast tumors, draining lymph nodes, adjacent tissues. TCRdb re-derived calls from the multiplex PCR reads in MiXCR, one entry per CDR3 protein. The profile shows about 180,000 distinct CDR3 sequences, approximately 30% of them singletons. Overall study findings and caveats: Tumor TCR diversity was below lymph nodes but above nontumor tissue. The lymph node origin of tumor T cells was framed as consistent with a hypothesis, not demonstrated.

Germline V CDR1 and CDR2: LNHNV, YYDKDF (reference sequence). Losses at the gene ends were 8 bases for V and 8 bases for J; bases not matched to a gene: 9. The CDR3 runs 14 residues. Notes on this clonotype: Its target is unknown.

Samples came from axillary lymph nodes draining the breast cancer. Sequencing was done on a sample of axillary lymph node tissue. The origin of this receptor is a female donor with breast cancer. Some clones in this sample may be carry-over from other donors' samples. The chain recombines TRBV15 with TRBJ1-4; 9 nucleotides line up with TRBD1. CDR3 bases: TGTGCCACCCAGGGTGGGACAGGGAACGAAAAACTGTTTTTT. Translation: CATQGGTGNEKLFF.